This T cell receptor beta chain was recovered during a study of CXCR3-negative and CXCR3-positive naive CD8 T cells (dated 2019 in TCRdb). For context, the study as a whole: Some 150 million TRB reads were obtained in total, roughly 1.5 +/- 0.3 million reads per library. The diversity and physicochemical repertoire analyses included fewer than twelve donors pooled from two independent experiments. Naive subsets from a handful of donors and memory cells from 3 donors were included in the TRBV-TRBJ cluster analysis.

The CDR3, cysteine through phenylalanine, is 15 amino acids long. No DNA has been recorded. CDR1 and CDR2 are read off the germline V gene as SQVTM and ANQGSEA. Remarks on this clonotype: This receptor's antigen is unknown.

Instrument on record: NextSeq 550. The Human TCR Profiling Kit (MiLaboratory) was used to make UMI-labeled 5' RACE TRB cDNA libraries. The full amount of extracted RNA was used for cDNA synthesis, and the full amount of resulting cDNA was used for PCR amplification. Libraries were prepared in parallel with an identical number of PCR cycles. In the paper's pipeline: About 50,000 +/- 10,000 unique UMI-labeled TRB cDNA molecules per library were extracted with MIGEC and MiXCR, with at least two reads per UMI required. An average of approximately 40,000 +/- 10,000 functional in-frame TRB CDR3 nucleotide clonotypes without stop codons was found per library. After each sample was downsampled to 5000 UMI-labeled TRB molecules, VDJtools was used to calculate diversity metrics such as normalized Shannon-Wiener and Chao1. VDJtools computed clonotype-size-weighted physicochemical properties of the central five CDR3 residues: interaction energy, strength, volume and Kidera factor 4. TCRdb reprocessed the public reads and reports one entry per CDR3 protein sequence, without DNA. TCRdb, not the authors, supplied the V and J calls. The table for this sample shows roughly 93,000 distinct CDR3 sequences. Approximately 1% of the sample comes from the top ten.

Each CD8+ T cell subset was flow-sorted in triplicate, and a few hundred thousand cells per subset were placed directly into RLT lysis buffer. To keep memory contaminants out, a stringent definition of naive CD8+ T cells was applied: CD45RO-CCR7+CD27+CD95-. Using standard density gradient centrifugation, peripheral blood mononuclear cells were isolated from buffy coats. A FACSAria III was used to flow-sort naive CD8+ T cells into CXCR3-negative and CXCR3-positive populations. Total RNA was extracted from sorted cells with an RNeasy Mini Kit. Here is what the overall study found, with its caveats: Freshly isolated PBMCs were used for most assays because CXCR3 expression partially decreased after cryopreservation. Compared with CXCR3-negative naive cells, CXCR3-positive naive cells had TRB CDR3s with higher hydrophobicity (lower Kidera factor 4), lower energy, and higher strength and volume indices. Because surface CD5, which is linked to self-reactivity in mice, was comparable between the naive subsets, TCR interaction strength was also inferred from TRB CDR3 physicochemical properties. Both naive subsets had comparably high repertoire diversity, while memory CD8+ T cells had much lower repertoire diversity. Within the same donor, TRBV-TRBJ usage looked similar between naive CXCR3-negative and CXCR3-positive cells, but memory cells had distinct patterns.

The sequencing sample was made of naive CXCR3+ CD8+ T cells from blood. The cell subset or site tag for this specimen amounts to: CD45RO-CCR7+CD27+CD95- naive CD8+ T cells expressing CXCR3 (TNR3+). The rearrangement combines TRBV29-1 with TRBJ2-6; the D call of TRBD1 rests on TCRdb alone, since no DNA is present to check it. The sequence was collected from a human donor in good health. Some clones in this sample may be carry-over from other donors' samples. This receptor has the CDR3 CSVVPGYSGANVLTF.